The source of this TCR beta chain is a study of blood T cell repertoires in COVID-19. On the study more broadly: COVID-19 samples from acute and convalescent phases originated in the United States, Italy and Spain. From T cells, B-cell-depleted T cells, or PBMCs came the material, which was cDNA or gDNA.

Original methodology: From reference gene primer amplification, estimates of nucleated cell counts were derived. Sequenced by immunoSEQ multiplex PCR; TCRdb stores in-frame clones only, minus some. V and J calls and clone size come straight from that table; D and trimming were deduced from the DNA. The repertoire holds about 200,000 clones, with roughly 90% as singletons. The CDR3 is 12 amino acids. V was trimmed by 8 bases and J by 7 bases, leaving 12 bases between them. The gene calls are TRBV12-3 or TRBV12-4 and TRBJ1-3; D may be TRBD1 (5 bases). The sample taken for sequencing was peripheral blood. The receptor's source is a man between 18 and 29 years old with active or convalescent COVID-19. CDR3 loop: CASLLRGNTIYF. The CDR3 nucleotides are TGTGCCAGCTTACTACGGGGGAACACCATATATTTT.